These T cell receptor beta chains were read from a single sample in a study of blood T cell repertoires in COVID-19. Profiled with immunoSEQ multiplex PCR; TCRdb holds only in-frame clones, not every one. The table records about 160,000 clones, 85% to 90% of them present only once. The sequenced material came from peripheral blood. These TCRs come from a man between 18 and 29 years old with COVID-19, enrolled during active disease. Each CDR3 is given with its conserved first and last residue. The order of the fields is clone size, J gene, D gene, V gene, CDR3 DNA, CDR3 protein. The D gene is left open where the match is weak. Clone size appears in some rows only: once, few, many, or a class for an expanded clone.

. TRBJ2-7 . TRBV10-2 TGCGCCAGCAGTGTCAGGGAAACCTACGAGCAGTACTTC CASSVRETYEQYF
. TRBJ1-2 . TRBV15 TGTGCCACCAGCAGAGAGGGAGGGTCTCGCTATGGCTACACCTTC CATSREGGSRYGYTF
. TRBJ2-5 . TRBV12-3/TRBV12-4 TGTGCCAGCAGCCTCGGGGTCCAGACCCAGTACTTC CASSLGVQTQYF
. TRBJ1-6 . TRBV9 TGTGCCAGCAGCCAAACCACAGGGAATTCACCCCTCCACTTT CASSQTTGNSPLHF
. TRBJ2-1 TRBD2 TRBV27 TGTGCCAGCAGTTTAAGTCGTGGGACTAGCGGGAGGGCGGAGTTCTTC CASSLSRGTSGRAEFF
. TRBJ2-1 TRBD2 TRBV19 TGTGCCAGTAGTATGGCGGGAGTATCCAATGAGCAGTTCTTC CASSMAGVSNEQFF
. TRBJ2-7 TRBD2 TRBV28 TGTGCCAGCATTTCCGTCTATAGCGGGAGCAACGAGCAGTACTTC CASISVYSGSNEQYF
. TRBJ2-5 TRBD1 TRBV27 TGTGCCAGCAGTTTCCTAAGGACAGGTTACCAAGAGACCCAGTACTTC CASSFLRTGYQETQYF
. TRBJ1-2 . TRBV27 TGTGCCAGCAGTTCGGTGGGCCACTATGGCTACACCTTC CASSSVGHYGYTF
. TRBJ2-1 TRBD2 TRBV4-1 TGCGCCAGCAGCCAACCGGGACTAGCGGGAGGTCGGATCTCCTACAATGAGCAGTTCTTC CASSQPGLAGGRISYNEQFF
. TRBJ2-7 . TRBV20-1 TGCAGTGCTGAGCAGGGGTCCGAGCAGTACTTC CSAEQGSEQYF
. TRBJ2-7 TRBD2 TRBV19 TGTGCCAGTAGTGTTAGCGGGACTTCCTACGAGCAGTACTTC CASSVSGTSYEQYF
. TRBJ2-1 TRBD2 TRBV29-1 TGCAGCGCCGGATCTCTCCTTGTTAGCGGGAGTGTAAATGAGCAGTTCTTC CSAGSLLVSGSVNEQFF
. TRBJ2-7 . TRBV3-1/TRBV3-2 TGTGCCAGCAGCCAAGATTGGGCTTACGAGCAGTACTTC CASSQDWAYEQYF
. TRBJ2-2 . TRBV11-3 TGTGCCAGCAGCTTAAGGAGCATCGGGGAGCTGTTTTTT CASSLRSIGELFF
. TRBJ2-7 . TRBV6-2/TRBV6-3 TGTGCCAGCAGTTCGGGCAGGACATACGAGCAGTACTTC CASSSGRTYEQYF
once TRBJ1-6 . TRBV4-2 TGTGCCAGCAGCCAAGCAAATTCACCCCTCCACTTT CASSQANSPLHF
. TRBJ1-4 TRBD1 TRBV28 TGTGCCAGCAGCAACAGACAGGGTAAACTGTTTTTT CASSNRQGKLFF
. TRBJ1-3 . TRBV2 TGTGCCATCCGAAGTAGGGGCCGCTCTGGAAACACCATATATTTT CAIRSRGRSGNTIYF
. TRBJ2-1 TRBD2 TRBV5-1 TGCGCCAGCAGCTTCTCAACAGTGTTGGGTAGCGGGGCTTACAATGAGCAGTTCTTC CASSFSTVLGSGAYNEQFF
. TRBJ2-3 TRBD2 TRBV28 TGTGCCAGCAGCCCCCCTAGCGGGAGTAGCACAGATACGCAGTATTTT CASSPPSGSSTDTQYF
. TRBJ2-7 TRBD2 TRBV14 TGTGCCAGCAGTCACGGGACTAGGAGCTCCTACGAGCAGTACTTC CASSHGTRSSYEQYF
. TRBJ1-5 . TRBV14 TGTGCCAGCAGCCAAGCAGGTCAGCCCCAGCATTTT CASSQAGQPQHF
. TRBJ2-1 . TRBV30 TGTGCCTGGAGTTCGTCCAGCTCCTACAATGAGCAGTTCTTC CAWSSSSSYNEQFF
. TRBJ2-7 . TRBV6-6 TGTGCCAGCAGTTTAGGTGACTTTCTCTACGAGCAGTACTTC CASSLGDFLYEQYF
few TRBJ2-1 TRBD1 TRBV6-5 TGTGCCAGCATCCCCGGCGGGACAGGGGGTGATGAGCAGTTCTTC CASIPGGTGGDEQFF
. TRBJ2-7 TRBD1 TRBV9 TGTGCCAGCAGCGCCGGGACAGGGGTCTACTACGAGCAGTACTTC CASSAGTGVYYEQYF
. TRBJ2-7 . TRBV28 TGTGCTTCGAGGACCGGGAGCCCCTACGAGCAGTACTTC CASRTGSPYEQYF
. TRBJ1-2 . TRBV7-2 TGTGCCAGCAGAGGGGTTCACTATGGCTACACCTTC CASRGVHYGYTF
. TRBJ2-5 TRBD2 TRBV24-1 TGTGCCACCAGTGATTCCTCTAGCGGAACTGGGACCCAGTACTTC CATSDSSSGTGTQYF
. TRBJ1-2 . TRBV9 TGTGCCAGCAGCGTAGAGGGACACCCAGGCTATGGCTACACCTTC CASSVEGHPGYGYTF
. TRBJ2-3 TRBD2 TRBV19 TGTGCCAGTAGTCTCCGGACTAGCGGGATGGCAGATACGCAGTATTTT CASSLRTSGMADTQYF
once TRBJ1-6 . TRBV20-1 TGCAGTGCTAGTCCCAGGGTAGAATCACCCCTCCACTTT CSASPRVESPLHF
. TRBJ2-7 TRBD1 TRBV6-1 TGTGCCAGCAGTGACCCGGGACAGGTCACCTACGAGCAGTACTTC CASSDPGQVTYEQYF
. TRBJ1-1 TRBD1 TRBV27 TGTGCCAGCAGTTTATCTTGGACAGGGCTGAACACTGAAGCTTTCTTT CASSLSWTGLNTEAFF
. TRBJ2-1 TRBD2 TRBV27 TGTGCCAGCAGTTTATCCAGCGCGGGAGGTTGGAATGAGCAGTTCTTC CASSLSSAGGWNEQFF
. TRBJ1-5 TRBD1 TRBV27 TGTGCCAGCAGTTTAGTAGGACAGGGTCGCTCATTTAGCAATCAGCCCCAGCATTTT CASSLVGQGRSFSNQPQHF
. TRBJ2-7 . TRBV28 TGTGCCAGCAGTTTGCAGGGATCCTACGAGCAGTACTTC CASSLQGSYEQYF
. TRBJ1-1 TRBD1 TRBV30 TGTGCCTGGAGTGTAGGGGGCTGGGGCACTGAAGCTTTCTTT CAWSVGGWGTEAFF
. TRBJ2-7 TRBD2 TRBV4-3 TGCGCCAGCAGCCCCGGGACTAGCGGGAGCGGGTACGAGCAGTACTTC CASSPGTSGSGYEQYF
once TRBJ1-2 . TRBV15 TGTGCCACCAGCAGAGATCGTCTCTATGGCTACACCTTC CATSRDRLYGYTF
few TRBJ1-2 . TRBV24-1 TGTGCCACCAGTGATTTGAACACCACTAACTATGGCTACACCTTC CATSDLNTTNYGYTF
. TRBJ1-2 TRBD1 TRBV18 TGTGCCAGCTCACGACAGGGGCTGAACTATGGCTACACCTTC CASSRQGLNYGYTF
. TRBJ2-1 TRBD2 TRBV19 TGTGCCAGCCGGAGACTAGCGGGAGTGGGGTACAATGAGCAGTTCTTC CASRRLAGVGYNEQFF
. TRBJ2-3 TRBD2 TRBV6-1 TGTGCCAGCAGTGAGATAGCGGGAGGGATAGATACGCAGTATTTT CASSEIAGGIDTQYF
. TRBJ2-2 . TRBV18 TGTGCCAGCTCACCCGGGAGTAGCACCGGGGAGCTGTTTTTT CASSPGSSTGELFF
. TRBJ2-1 TRBD2 TRBV6-2/TRBV6-3 TGTGCCAGCAGTCGACTAGCTCGGGATGAGCAGTTCTTC CASSRLARDEQFF
. TRBJ2-7 . TRBV1 TGCACCAGCAGCCCTTTGGGACAGGGGGACTACGAGCAGTACTTC CTSSPLGQGDYEQYF
. TRBJ1-2 . TRBV28 TGTGTTACAGGCTCGGCTAACTATGGCTACACCTTC CVTGSANYGYTF